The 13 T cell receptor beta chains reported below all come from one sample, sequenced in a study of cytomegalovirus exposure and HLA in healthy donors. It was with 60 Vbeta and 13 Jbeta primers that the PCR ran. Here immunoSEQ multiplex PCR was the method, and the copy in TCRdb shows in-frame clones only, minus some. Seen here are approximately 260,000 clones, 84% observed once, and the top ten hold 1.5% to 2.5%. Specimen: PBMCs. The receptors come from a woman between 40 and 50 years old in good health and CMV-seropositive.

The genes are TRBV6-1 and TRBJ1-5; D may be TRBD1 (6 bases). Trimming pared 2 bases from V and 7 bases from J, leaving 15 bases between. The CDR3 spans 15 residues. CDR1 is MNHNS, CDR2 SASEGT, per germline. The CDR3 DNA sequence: TGTGCCAGCAGTGAAAATTTTGGGGGCCGGCAGCCCCAGCATTTT. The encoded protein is CASSENFGGRQPQHF.

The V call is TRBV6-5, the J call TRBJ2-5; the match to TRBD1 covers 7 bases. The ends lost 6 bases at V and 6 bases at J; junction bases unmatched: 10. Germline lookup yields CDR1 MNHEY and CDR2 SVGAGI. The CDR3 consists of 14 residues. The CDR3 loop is CASRIPGQSKTQYF. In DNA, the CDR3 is TGTGCCAGCAGAATACCGGGACAGAGCAAGACCCAGTACTTC.

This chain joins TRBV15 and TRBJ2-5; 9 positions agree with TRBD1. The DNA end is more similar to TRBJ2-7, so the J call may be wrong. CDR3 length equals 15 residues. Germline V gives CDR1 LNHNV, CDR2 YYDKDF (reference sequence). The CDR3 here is CATSRGGQGSYEQYF. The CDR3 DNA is TGTGCCACCAGCAGGGGGGGACAGGGATCCTACGAGCAGTACTTC.

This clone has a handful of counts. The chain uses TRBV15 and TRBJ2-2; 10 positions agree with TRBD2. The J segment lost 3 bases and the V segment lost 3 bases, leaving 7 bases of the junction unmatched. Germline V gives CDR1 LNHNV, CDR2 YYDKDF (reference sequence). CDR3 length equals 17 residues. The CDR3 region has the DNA TGTGCCACCAGCAGGAAATGGACTAGCGGAGACACCGGGGAGCTGTTTTTT. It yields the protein CATSRKWTSGDTGELFF.

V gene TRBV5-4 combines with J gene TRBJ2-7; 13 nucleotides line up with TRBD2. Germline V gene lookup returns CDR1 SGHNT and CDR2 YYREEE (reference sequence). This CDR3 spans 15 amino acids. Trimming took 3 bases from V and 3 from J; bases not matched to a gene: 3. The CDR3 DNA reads TGTGCCAGCAGCTCGGGACTAGCGGGAAACTACGAGCAGTACTTC. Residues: CASSSGLAGNYEQYF.

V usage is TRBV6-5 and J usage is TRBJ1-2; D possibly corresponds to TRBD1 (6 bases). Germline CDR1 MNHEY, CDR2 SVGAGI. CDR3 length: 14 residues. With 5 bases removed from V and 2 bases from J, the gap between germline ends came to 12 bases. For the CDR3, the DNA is TGTGCCAGCAGTGTGGGGGGGGCAAACTATGGCTACACCTTC. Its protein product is CASSVGGANYGYTF.

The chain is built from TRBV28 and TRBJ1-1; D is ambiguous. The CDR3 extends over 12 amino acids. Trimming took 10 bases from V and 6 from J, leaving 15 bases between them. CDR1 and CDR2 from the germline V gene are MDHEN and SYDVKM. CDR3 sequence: CAIHQTPSEAFF. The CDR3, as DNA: TGTGCCATCCATCAGACACCCTCTGAAGCTTTCTTT. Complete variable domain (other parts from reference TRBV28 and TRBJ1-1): DVKVTQSSRYLVKRTGEKVFLECVQDMDHENMFWYRQDPGLGLRLIYFSYDVKMKEKGDIPEGYSVSREKKERFSLILESASTNQTSMYLCAIHQTPSEAFFGQGTRLTVV.

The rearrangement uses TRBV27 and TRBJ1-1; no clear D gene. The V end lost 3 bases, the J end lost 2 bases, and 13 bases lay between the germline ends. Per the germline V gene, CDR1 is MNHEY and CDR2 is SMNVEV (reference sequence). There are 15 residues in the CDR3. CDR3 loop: CASSFRVPLNTEAFF. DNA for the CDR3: TGTGCCAGCAGTTTCCGAGTTCCGCTTAACACTGAAGCTTTCTTT.

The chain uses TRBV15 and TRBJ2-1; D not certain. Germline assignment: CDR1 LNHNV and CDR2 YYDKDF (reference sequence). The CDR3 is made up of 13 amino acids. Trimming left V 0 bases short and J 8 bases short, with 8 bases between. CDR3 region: CATSRDPGDEQFF. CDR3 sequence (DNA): TGTGCCACCAGCAGAGATCCCGGAGATGAGCAGTTCTTC.

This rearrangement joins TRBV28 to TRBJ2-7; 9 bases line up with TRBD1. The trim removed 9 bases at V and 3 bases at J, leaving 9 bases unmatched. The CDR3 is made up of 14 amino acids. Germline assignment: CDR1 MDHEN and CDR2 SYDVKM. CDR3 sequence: CASQTGTGIYEQYF. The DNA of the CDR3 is TGTGCCAGTCAGACCGGGACAGGGATCTACGAGCAGTACTTC.

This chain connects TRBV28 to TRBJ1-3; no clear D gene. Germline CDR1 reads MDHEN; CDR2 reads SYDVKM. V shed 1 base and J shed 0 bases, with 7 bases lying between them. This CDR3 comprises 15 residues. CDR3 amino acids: CASSLSANSGNTIYF. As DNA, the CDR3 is TGTGCCAGCAGTTTATCAGCGAACTCTGGAAACACCATATATTTT.

CDR3 region: CATSSGMENIQYF. In DNA form, the CDR3 reads TGTGCCACCAGCTCGGGGATGGAAAACATTCAGTACTTC. This chain joins TRBV10-3 and TRBJ2-4; tentative D call: TRBD2 (5 bases). The V gene's germline CDR1 is ENHRY and CDR2 SYGVKD. CDR3 length: 13 residues. Trimming left V 10 bases short and J 5 bases short, with 15 bases between.

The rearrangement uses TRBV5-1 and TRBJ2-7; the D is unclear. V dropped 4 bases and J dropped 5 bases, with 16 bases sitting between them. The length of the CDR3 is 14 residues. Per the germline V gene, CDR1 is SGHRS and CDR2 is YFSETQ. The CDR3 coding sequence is TGCGCCAGCAGCGAGATATCATTTGCGCACGAGCAGTACTTC. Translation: CASSEISFAHEQYF.